The source of this TCR beta chain is a study of T cells in Graves' hyperthyroidism and ophthalmopathy. Germline assignment: CDR1 LNHNV and CDR2 YYDKDF (reference sequence). This CDR3 comprises 16 residues. Trimming left V 0 bases short and J 8 bases short, with 19 bases between. RNA transcripts yielded amplified TCR beta CDR3 regions. TCR CDR3 regions were first amplified by RT-PCR with HTBI primers. MiXCR, run by TCRdb on the multiplex PCR reads, gives a single entry per CDR3 protein. The data hold 690,000 or so distinct CDR3 sequences, with roughly 20% observed a single time. The clonotype originates from a woman in her fifties or sixties with Graves' hyperthyroidism that later progressed to Graves' ophthalmopathy. The gene calls are TRBV15 and TRBJ1-1, with D tentatively TRBD1 (6 bases). Sequencing used blood. The CDR3 bases are TGTGCCACCAGCAGAGAACGGGGGGCGCCGGGCACCGAAGCTTTCTTT. It specifies CATSRERGAPGTEAFF.